The 15 T cell receptor beta chains presented below share a single source sample, sequenced in a study of graft-versus-host responses after intestinal transplantation. Their cognate antigens are unknown. The assay was immunoSEQ multiplex PCR, and TCRdb's table has in-frame clones only and misses some. The sample lists about 120,000 clones, approximately 95% occurring once. Sequences were derived from unstimulated CD8+ T cells sorted from spleen or lymph node cells, sampled before intestinal transplant. These receptors came from a human donor who received an intestinal transplant.

The chain combines TRBV5-6 with TRBJ1-4, with 10 nucleotides matching TRBD1. The CDR3 consists of 16 residues. Germline values: CDR1 SGHDT, CDR2 YYEEEE. V trimming: 3 bases; J trimming: 0 bases; junction bases outside the gene matches: 2. CDR3 sequence: CASSSGTGATNEKLFF. The CDR3 DNA reads TGTGCCAGCAGCTCCGGGACAGGGGCAACTAATGAAAAACTGTTTTTT.

V is TRBV28 and J is TRBJ1-5; D unclear. This CDR3 is built from 12 residues. Trimming took off 3 bases at V and 4 bases at J, with 4 bases between the two ends. Germline assignment: CDR1 MDHEN and CDR2 SYDVKM. CDR3 in DNA: TGTGCCAGCAGTTTCCCGAATCAGCCCCAGCATTTT. It specifies CASSFPNQPQHF.

The chain has TRBV4-1 and TRBJ2-7, with D perhaps matching TRBD1 or TRBD2 (6 bases each). This CDR3 contains 15 residues. V lost 1 base, J lost 7 bases, and 17 bases lay in between. The germline V gene has CDR1 MGHRA and CDR2 YSYEKL. In nucleotides, the CDR3 is TGCGCCAGCAGCCAAGGGGGGGCTGCTACTACGGAGCAGTACTTC. It specifies CASSQGGAATTEQYF.

The chain couples TRBV5-6 to TRBJ1-1; 7 positions agree with TRBD1. The junction had 7 bases not matched to a gene; V was cut back by 7 bases and J by 4 bases. Germline lookup yields CDR1 SGHDT and CDR2 YYEEEE. This CDR3 contains 13 residues. CDR3 sequence reads: CASGETGLTEAFF. CDR3 nucleotides: TGTGCCAGCGGCGAGACAGGGCTCACTGAAGCTTTCTTT.

Only one count was recorded for this clone. CDR3: CASSGGTSGRVVYEQYF. CDR3 in DNA: TGTGCCAGCAGCGGCGGGACTAGCGGGAGGGTGGTTTACGAGCAGTACTTC. The chain is built from TRBV9 and TRBJ2-7; TRBD2 matches at 16 bases. CDR3 length: 17 residues. The J segment lost 4 bases and the V segment lost 3 bases, leaving 7 bases of the junction unmatched. CDR1 and CDR2 from the germline V gene are SGDLS and YYNGEE.

The J gene is TRBJ1-5, the V gene TRBV30; D is undetermined. V was trimmed by 2 bases and J by 2 bases, leaving 13 bases between them. The CDR3 consists of 15 residues. Germline V gene data show CDR1 as GTSNPN and CDR2 as SVGIG (reference sequence). The CDR3 here is CAWSLGSHGNQPQHF. The CDR3 DNA sequence: TGTGCCTGGAGTTTGGGATCACATGGCAATCAGCCCCAGCATTTT. The full variable domain, with the rest looked up from reference TRBV30 and TRBJ1-5, is SQTIHQWPATLVQPVGSPLSLECTVEGTSNPNLYWYRQAAGRGLQLLFYSVGIGQISSEVPQNLSASRPQDRQFILSSKKLLLSDSGFYLCAWSLGSHGNQPQHFGDGTRLSIL.

The genes are TRBV5-8 and TRBJ2-1; 14 bases are a match to TRBD2. J gave up 8 bases and V 4 bases, and 5 bases lay outside the gene matches. In germline, CDR1 is SGHTS, CDR2 YDEGEE. The CDR3 has 15 amino acids. This chain's CDR3 is CASSHGLAGGDEQFF. In DNA, the CDR3 is TGTGCCAGCAGCCATGGACTAGCGGGAGGAGATGAGCAGTTCTTC.

The chain has TRBV27 and TRBJ2-7, with 9 nucleotides matching TRBD2. CDR3 length equals 16 residues. Trimming removed 2 bases from V and 0 bases from J; junction bases left unmatched: 5. CDR1 and CDR2 (germline): MNHEY, SMNVEV (reference sequence). In nucleotides, the CDR3 is TGTGCCAGCAGTTTACGTGGGACTAGCCCCTCCTACGAGCAGTACTTC. Translation: CASSLRGTSPSYEQYF.

CDR3 residues: CASSQGTLAGESEQYF. The CDR3 DNA sequence: TGTGCCAGCAGCCAGGGGACCCTAGCGGGAGAAAGCGAGCAGTACTTC. J is TRBJ2-7 and V is TRBV4-2, with TRBD2 matching 10 bases. Unmatched junction bases numbered 11, after V lost 3 bases and J lost 6 bases. Germline assignment: CDR1 LGHNA and CDR2 YNFKEQ. CDR3 length: 16 residues.

This chain connects TRBV2 to TRBJ2-1; TRBD1 matches at 7 bases. The CDR3 is 13 residues long. V trimming: 11 bases; J trimming: 8 bases; junction bases outside the gene matches: 12. CDR1 and CDR2 from the germline V gene are SNHLY and FYNNEI. CDR3 nucleotides: TGTGCCGGCGTGGGGCAGGGGGATTATGAGCAGTTCTTC. It yields the protein CAGVGQGDYEQFF.

This clone was seen only once. The V call is TRBV9, the J call TRBJ2-5; D ambiguous. Judging by the DNA end, TRBJ2-7 fits better; the J call may be wrong. The CDR3 loop spans 14 amino acids. Germline CDR1 and CDR2: SGDLS and YYNGEE. The CDR3 spells CASSLKATSYEQYF. The CDR3 bases are TGTGCCAGCAGCCTCAAAGCTACCTCCTACGAGCAGTACTTC.

This chain links TRBV5-6 with TRBJ2-4; D perhaps matches TRBD1 (6 bases). CDR1 is SGHDT and CDR2 is YYEEEE in the germline V gene. Between the trimmed V and J ends, which lost 0 bases and 7 bases, there was a span of 14 bases. This CDR3 spans 15 amino acids. The CDR3 DNA follows: TGTGCCAGCAGCTTGGCCGGTACAGGGACGAACATTCAGTACTTC. Translation: CASSLAGTGTNIQYF.

The rearrangement uses TRBV7-9 and TRBJ2-1, with 7 bases aligning to TRBD2. Trimming took 5 bases from V and 1 from J; bases not matched to a gene: 8. CDR1 and CDR2 (germline): SEHNR, FQNEAQ (reference sequence). This CDR3 has 16 residues. The CDR3 is CASSPGWGLSYNEQFF. Here the CDR3 DNA reads TGTGCCAGCAGCCCAGGGTGGGGACTATCCTACAATGAGCAGTTCTTC.

This sequence joins TRBV2 and TRBJ2-4, with D possibly TRBD2 on 6 matching bases. Germline V gene data show CDR1 as SNHLY and CDR2 as FYNNEI. V was pared by 6 bases and J by 0 bases, with 15 bases between. This CDR3 contains 16 residues. In DNA, the CDR3 is TGTGCCAGCAGAGACTGGCAGGGACTAGCCAAAAACATTCAGTACTTC. The encoded protein is CASRDWQGLAKNIQYF.

The rearrangement links TRBV11-2 to TRBJ1-5; tentative D call: TRBD1 (6 bases). Trimming stripped 3 bases from V and 2 bases from J, with 11 bases between. Germline lookup yields CDR1 SGHAT and CDR2 FQNNGV. The CDR3 has 15 amino acids. In DNA, the CDR3 is TGTGCCAGCAGCTTCGAGGGGGGGGGCAATCAGCCCCAGCATTTT. Its translation: CASSFEGGGNQPQHF.